This T cell receptor beta chain was documented in a study of OX40 agonist ivuxolimab in advanced cancers. Study overall: With a range of roughly 20 to 80, age averaged approximately 64 years, and roughly 80% were male.

On cycle 4 day 1 and cycle 7 day 1, as well as at baseline, blood was sampled. The CDR3 length is 13 residues. Trimming removed 3 bases at V and 7 bases at J, with 12 bases between. Germline CDR1 GTSNPN, CDR2 SVGIG (reference sequence). Sequencing was performed with immunoSEQ multiplex PCR; in TCRdb, only in-frame clones are kept and a portion is missing. The table includes over 35,000 clones, around 92% detected once. The receptor was derived from an adult with an advanced solid tumor such as melanoma, head and neck, liver or kidney cancer. This chain joins TRBV30 and TRBJ2-2; a weak D match, TRBD2 (7 bases). Sequencing used CD4+ or CD8+ T cells sorted from blood, obtained in a trial of the OX40 agonist ivuxolimab. The CDR3 nucleotides are TGTGCCTGGAGGTCGGGGGGCGGCGGGGAGCTGTTTTTT. This encodes CAWRSGGGGELFF.